This is a list of T cell receptor beta chains from one sample in a study of T cell responses to AZD1222 COVID-19 vaccine. Measured with immunoSEQ multiplex PCR; TCRdb has only the in-frame clones, and not every one. The sample has approximately 100,000 clones; approximately 96% are singletons. The source material was peripheral blood, sampled on day 0 of AZD1222 vaccination. These receptor sequences come from an adult in good health. The CDR3 runs from the conserved cysteine through the conserved F or W. The D gene is left open where the match is weak. Size is omitted from some rows. Given values are once, few, many or a class for expanded clones.

>-|TRBJ2-7|TRBV11-1|-
TGTGCCAGCAGCTACTACGACTTAGAGCAGTACTTC
CASSYYDLEQYF
>-|TRBJ1-3|TRBV5-1|-
TGCGCCAGCAGCCTTACAGGGTACGGAAACACCATATATTTT
CASSLTGYGNTIYF
>-|TRBJ1-2|TRBV28|-
TGTGCCAGCAGTTTGGGTGGGGGCGCCCGCTACACCTTC
CASSLGGGARYTF
>TRBD1|TRBJ1-1|TRBV2|-
TGTGCCAGCACTTCGGCCGGGACAGGGAGGCGCACTGAAGCTTTCTTT
CASTSAGTGRRTEAFF
>-|TRBJ1-1|TRBV30|-
TGTGCCTGGAGTGGGGACCTGAACACTGAAGCTTTCTTT
CAWSGDLNTEAFF
>-|TRBJ2-1|TRBV24-1|few
TGTGCCACCAGTAATTTCAACAATGAGCAGTTCTTC
CATSNFNNEQFF
>TRBD1|TRBJ2-1|TRBV7-3|-
TGTGCCAGCAGCTTAACGGTGAGGGGGACAGTCGACAATGAGCAGTTCTTC
CASSLTVRGTVDNEQFF
>-|TRBJ1-1|TRBV27|-
TGTGCCAGCATAATGGGGGGGGGTGAAGCTTTCTTT
CASIMGGGEAFF
>-|TRBJ2-7|TRBV10-3|-
TGTGCCATCAGTGGTGAGGGGGGCTACTACGAGCAGTACTTC
CAISGEGGYYEQYF
>TRBD2|TRBJ2-3|TRBV19|-
TGTGCCAGTAGTGGTATTCCGGGACTAGCGCAAACATCGAGCACAGATACGCAGTATTTT
CASSGIPGLAQTSSTDTQYF
>TRBD1|TRBJ1-4|TRBV19|-
TGTGCCAGTAGTGGACAGGGGTTGGGTGAAAAACTGTTTTTT
CASSGQGLGEKLFF
>-|TRBJ2-1|TRBV18|-
TGTGCCAGCTCCCCCGGGCCTGGGGTTTACAATGAGCAGTTCTTC
CASSPGPGVYNEQFF
>TRBD1|TRBJ2-4|TRBV29-1|-
TGCAGCGCATACGGGACAGGCAAAAACATTCAGTACTTC
CSAYGTGKNIQYF
>TRBD1|TRBJ2-3|TRBV24-1|-
TGTGCCACCAGTGATTTGTATGACAGGGGATCAGATACGCAGTATTTT
CATSDLYDRGSDTQYF
>-|TRBJ2-1|TRBV10-3|-
TGTGCCATCAGTCCTGACACCTCCTACAATGAGCAGTTCTTC
CAISPDTSYNEQFF
>TRBD1|TRBJ2-1|TRBV5-8|once
TGTGCCAGCAGCCGAACTACAGGGGTTCAGTCCTACAATGAGCAGTTCTTC
CASSRTTGVQSYNEQFF
>TRBD1|TRBJ1-6|TRBV5-1|-
TGCGCCAGCAGCCCTGACAGGGCAGGGACTTCTGATTCACCCCTCCACTTT
CASSPDRAGTSDSPLHF
>-|TRBJ1-3|TRBV7-6|few
TGTGCCAGCAGCGCCCGAGGGAGGGATGGAAACACCATATATTTT
CASSARGRDGNTIYF
>-|TRBJ2-1|TRBV6-5|once
TGTGCCAGCAGAAGCTCAGGTAGGAATGAGCAGTTCTTC
CASRSSGRNEQFF
>TRBD2|TRBJ2-1|TRBV4-3|few
TGCGCCAGCAGCCAAGATGGGGCGGGGGGGCCCTACAATGAGCAGTTCTTC
CASSQDGAGGPYNEQFF
>TRBD2|TRBJ2-1|TRBV4-3|-
TGCGCCAGCCTGGGACTAGCGGGGGGGAGCTCCTACAATGAGCAGTTCTTC
CASLGLAGGSSYNEQFF
>-|TRBJ2-2|TRBV7-8|-
TGTGCCAGCAGCTTAGTGTCGGCGAACACCGGGGAGCTGTTTTTT
CASSLVSANTGELFF
>TRBD1|TRBJ2-5|TRBV6-5|-
TGTGCCAGCACCACGACAGGGCACCAAGAGACCCAGTACTTC
CASTTTGHQETQYF